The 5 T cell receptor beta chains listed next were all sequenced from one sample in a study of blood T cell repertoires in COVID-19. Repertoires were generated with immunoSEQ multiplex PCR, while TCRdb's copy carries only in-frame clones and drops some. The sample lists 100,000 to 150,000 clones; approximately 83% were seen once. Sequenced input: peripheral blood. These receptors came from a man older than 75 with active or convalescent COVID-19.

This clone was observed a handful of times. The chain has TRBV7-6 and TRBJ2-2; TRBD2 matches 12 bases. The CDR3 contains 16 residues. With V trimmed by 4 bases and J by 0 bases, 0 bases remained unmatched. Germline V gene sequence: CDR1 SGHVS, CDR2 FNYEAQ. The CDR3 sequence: CASSWTSGANTGELFF. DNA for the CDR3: TGTGCCAGCAGCTGGACTAGCGGGGCGAACACCGGGGAGCTGTTTTTT. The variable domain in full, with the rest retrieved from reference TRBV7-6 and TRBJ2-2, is GAGVSQSPRYKVTKRGQDVALRCDPISGHVSLYWYRQALGQGPEFLTYFNYEAQQDKSGLPNDRFSAERPEGSISTLTIQRTEQRDSAMYRCASSWTSGANTGELFFGEGSRLTVL.

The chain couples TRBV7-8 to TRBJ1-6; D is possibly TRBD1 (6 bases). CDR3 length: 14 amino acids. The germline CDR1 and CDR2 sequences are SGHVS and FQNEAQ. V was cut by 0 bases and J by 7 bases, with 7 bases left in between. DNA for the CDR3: TGTGCCAGCAGCTTAGCACAGGGAAATTCACCCCTCCACTTT. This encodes CASSLAQGNSPLHF.

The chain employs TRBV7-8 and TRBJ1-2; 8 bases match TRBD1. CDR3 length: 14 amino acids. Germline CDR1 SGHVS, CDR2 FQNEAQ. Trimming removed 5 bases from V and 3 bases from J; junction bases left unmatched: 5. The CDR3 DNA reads TGTGCCAGCAGCCTTCAGGGGGCCTACTATGGCTACACCTTC. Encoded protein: CASSLQGAYYGYTF.

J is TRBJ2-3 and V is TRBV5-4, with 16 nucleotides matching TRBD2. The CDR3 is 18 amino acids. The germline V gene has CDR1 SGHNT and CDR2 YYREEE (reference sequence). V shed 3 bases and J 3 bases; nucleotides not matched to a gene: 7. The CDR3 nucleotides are TGTGCCAGCAGCTCCACACCGGGACTAGCGGGGGGGACAGATACGCAGTATTTT. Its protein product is CASSSTPGLAGGTDTQYF.

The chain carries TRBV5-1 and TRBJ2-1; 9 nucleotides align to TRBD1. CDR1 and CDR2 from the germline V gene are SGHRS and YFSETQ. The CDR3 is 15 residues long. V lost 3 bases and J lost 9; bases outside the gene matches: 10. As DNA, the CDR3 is TGCGCCAGCAGCTGGAAGGACAGGGGAGGGGGTGAGCAGTTCTTC. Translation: CASSWKDRGGGEQFF.